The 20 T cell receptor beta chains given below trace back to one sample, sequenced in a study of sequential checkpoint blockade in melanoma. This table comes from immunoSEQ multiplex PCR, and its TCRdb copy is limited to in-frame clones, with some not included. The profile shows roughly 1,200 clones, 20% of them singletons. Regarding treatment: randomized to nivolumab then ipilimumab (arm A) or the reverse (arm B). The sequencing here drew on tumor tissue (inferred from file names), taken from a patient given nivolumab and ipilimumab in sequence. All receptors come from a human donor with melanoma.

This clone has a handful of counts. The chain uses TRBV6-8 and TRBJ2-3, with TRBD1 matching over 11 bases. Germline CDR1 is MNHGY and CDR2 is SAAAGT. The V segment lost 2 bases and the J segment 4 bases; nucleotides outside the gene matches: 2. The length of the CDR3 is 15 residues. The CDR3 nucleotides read TGTGCCAGCAGTTACGGGGGACAGGGGGCAGATACGCAGTATTTT. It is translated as CASSYGGQGADTQYF.

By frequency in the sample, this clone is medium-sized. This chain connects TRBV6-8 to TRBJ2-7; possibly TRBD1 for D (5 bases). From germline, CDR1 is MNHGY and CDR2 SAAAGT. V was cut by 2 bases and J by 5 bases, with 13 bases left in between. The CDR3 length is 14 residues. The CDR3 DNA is TGTGCCAGCAGTTACGCAGGACAATCGGACGAGCAGTACTTC. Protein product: CASSYAGQSDEQYF.

In nucleotides, the CDR3 is TGTGCCAGTAGTATCGGTTCAGGGGGCGGAGAGACCCAGTACTTC. Its translation: CASSIGSGGGETQYF. The chain is built from TRBV19 and TRBJ2-5, with 8 positions matching TRBD1. The CDR3 totals 15 residues. CDR1 is LNHDA, CDR2 SQIVND, per germline (reference sequence). J gave up 4 bases and V 3 bases, and 7 bases lay outside the gene matches.

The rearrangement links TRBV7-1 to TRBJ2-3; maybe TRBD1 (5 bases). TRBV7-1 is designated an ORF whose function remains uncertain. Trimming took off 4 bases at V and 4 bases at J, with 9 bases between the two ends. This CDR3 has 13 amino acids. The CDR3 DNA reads TGTGCCAGCAGCTTAGAGACAGCAGATACGCAGTATTTT. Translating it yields CASSLETADTQYF.

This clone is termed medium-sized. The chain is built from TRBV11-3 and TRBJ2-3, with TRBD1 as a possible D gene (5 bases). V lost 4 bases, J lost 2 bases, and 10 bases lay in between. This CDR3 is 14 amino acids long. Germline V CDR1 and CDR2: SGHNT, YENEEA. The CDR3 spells CASSSRTNTDTQYF. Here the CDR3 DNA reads TGTGCCAGCAGCTCCAGGACAAACACAGATACGCAGTATTTT.

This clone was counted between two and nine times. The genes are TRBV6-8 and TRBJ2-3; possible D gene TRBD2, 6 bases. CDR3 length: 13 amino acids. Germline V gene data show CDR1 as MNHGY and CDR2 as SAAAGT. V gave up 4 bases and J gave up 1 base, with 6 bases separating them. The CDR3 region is CASSWRGTDTQYF. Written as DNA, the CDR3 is TGTGCCAGCAGTTGGAGGGGCACAGATACGCAGTATTTT.

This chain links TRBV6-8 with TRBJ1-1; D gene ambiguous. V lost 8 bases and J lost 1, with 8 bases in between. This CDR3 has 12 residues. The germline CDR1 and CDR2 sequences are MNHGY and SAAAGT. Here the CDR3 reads CASSDPNTEAFF. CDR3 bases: TGTGCCAGCTCTGACCCGAACACTGAAGCTTTCTTT.

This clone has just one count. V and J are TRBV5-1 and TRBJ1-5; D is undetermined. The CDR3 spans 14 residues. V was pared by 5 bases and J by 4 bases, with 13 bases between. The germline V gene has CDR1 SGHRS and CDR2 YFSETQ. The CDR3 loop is CASSKDGQNQPQHF. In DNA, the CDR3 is TGCGCCAGCAGTAAGGACGGGCAGAATCAGCCCCAGCATTTT.

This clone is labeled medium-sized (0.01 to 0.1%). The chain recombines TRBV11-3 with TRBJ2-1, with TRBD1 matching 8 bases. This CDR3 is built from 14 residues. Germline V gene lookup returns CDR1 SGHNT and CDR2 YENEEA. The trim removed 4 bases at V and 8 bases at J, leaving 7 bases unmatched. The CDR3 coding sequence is TGTGCCAGCAGCTGGACAGGGCGGAGGGATGAGCAGTTCTTC. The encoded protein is CASSWTGRRDEQFF.

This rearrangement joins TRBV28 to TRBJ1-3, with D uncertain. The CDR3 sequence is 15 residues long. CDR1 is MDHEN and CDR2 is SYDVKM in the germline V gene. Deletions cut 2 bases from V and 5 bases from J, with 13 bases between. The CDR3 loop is CASSLVATVRNTIYF. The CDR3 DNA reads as TGTGCCAGCAGTTTAGTCGCGACCGTTCGAAACACCATATATTTT.

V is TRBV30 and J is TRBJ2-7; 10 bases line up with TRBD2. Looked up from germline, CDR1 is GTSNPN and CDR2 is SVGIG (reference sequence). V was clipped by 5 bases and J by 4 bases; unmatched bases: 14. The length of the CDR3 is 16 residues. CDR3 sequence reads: CAWPVPIAGGVYEQYF. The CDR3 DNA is TGTGCCTGGCCTGTGCCAATAGCGGGGGGTGTGTACGAGCAGTACTTC.

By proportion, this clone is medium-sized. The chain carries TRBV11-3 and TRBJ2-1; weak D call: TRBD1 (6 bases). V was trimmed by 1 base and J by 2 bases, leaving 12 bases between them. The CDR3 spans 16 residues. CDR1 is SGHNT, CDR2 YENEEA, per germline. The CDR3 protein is CASSLGWDTPYNEQFF. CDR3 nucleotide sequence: TGTGCCAGCAGCTTAGGTTGGGACACACCCTACAATGAGCAGTTCTTC.

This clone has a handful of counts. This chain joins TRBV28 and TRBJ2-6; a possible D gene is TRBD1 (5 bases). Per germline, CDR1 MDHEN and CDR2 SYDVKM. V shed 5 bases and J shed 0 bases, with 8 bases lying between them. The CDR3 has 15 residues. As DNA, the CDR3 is TGTGCCAGCAGTCCTAGGGGCTCTGGGGCCAACGTCCTGACTTTC. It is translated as CASSPRGSGANVLTF.

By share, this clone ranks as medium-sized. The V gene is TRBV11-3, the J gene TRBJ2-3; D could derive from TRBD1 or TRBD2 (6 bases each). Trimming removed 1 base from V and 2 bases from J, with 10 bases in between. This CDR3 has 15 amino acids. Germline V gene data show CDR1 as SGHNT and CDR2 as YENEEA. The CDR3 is CASSLGRGLTDTQYF. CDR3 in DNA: TGTGCCAGCAGCTTAGGCCGGGGGCTCACAGATACGCAGTATTTT.

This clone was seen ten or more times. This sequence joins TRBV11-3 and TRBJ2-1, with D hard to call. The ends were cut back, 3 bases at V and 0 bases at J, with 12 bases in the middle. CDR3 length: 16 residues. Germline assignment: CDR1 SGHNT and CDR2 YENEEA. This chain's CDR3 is CASSLKQPSSYNEQFF. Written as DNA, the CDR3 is TGTGCCAGCAGCTTGAAGCAGCCGTCCTCCTACAATGAGCAGTTCTTC. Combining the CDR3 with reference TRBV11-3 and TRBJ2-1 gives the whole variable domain EAGVVQSPRYKIIEKKQPVAFWCNPISGHNTLYWYLQNLGQGPELLIRYENEEAVDDSQLPKDRFSAERLKGVDSTLKIQPAELGDSAVYLCASSLKQPSSYNEQFFGPGTRLTVL.

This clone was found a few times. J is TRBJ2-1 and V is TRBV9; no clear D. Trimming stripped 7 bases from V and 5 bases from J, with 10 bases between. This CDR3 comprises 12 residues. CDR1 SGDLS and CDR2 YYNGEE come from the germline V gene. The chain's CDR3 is CASGVSDNEQFF. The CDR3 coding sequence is TGTGCCAGCGGAGTGTCGGACAATGAGCAGTTCTTC.

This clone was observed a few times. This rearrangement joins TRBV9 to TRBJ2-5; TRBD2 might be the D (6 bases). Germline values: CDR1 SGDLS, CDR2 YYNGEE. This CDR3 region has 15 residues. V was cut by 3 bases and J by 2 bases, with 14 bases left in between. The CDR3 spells CASSATGTLQETQYF. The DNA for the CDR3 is TGTGCCAGCAGCGCCACCGGGACTTTACAAGAGACCCAGTACTTC.

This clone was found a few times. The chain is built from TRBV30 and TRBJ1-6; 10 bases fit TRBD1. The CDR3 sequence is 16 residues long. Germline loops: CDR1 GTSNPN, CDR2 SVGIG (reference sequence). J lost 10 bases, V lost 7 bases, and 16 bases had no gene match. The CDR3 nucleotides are TGTGCCTCCACACCTCCGGGACAGGGGATAAACTCACCCCTCCACTTT. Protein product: CASTPPGQGINSPLHF.

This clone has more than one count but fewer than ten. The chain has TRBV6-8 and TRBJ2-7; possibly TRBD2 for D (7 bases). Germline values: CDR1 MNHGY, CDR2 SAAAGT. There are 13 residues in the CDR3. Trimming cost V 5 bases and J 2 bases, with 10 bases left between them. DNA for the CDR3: TGTGCCAGCAGTAGGGGGGGAGCCTACGAGCAGTACTTC. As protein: CASSRGGAYEQYF.

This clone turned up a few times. The CDR3 DNA follows: TGCGCCAGCAGCCCGACGTTTGGAAACATTCAGTACTTC. Translation gives CASSPTFGNIQYF. The chain recombines TRBV4-1 with TRBJ2-4; D call uncertain. The V end lost 4 bases, the J end lost 6 bases, and 10 bases lay between the germline ends. Germline V gene sequence: CDR1 MGHRA, CDR2 YSYEKL. This CDR3 has 13 residues.